This TCR beta chain was observed in a study of blood T cell repertoires in COVID-19 (dated by TCRdb to 2018 to 2021). Regarding the complete study: Samples from collaborators originated in the United States, Italy and Spain and spanned both the acute and convalescent phases of COVID-19. The prospective study material was composed of cDNA or gDNA derived from T cells, B-cell-depleted T cells, or PBMCs. Where available, HLA class I and class II types were taken from metadata supplied by the sample provider and were not determined by assay-based typing. Samples came from the ongoing ImmuneRACE study (first 160 participants) plus 1,254 subjects from 6 global collaborators. Nearly every sample came with metadata listing a de-identified subject ID, COVID-19 status, age in years and sex. A freely available public database, intended as a resource for researchers studying the immune response to SARS-CoV-2, is where the repertoires were released. Subjects who had been exposed to COVID-19, were actively infected with it, or had recovered from it provided the deeply sampled blood TCRbeta repertoires that made up the dataset. Overall study results and their limits: Clinical and demographic metadata were provided uncurated, with the amount varying by source and participant.

For this chain, trimming is 6 bases at the V end and 7 bases at the J end, and the number of junction bases without a gene match is 9. CDR1 and CDR2 are read off the germline V gene as SNHLY and FYNNEI. The CDR3 measures 14 amino acids from cysteine to phenylalanine. The CDR3 DNA has 42 bases and is translated from base 1. Collaborating institutions collected whole blood in K2EDTA tubes following their own protocols. Collaborator samples were shipped for TCRbeta analysis as frozen whole blood, isolated PBMCs, or DNA extracted from either sample type. Concerning this clone itself: Its antigen target is currently unknown. No base quality information exists; no much larger clone differs at one position.

TCRbeta CDR3 regions were amplified from genomic DNA using the immunoSEQ Assay, a bias-controlled multiplex PCR. As for the original processing: The number of nucleated cells in each sample was estimated from the amplification of reference gene primers within the assay. To quantify the absolute abundance of each unique TCRbeta CDR3 rearrangement, sequence reads were collapsed and filtered. Productive Simpson clonality was computed per sample as the square root of Simpson's diversity index over productive rearrangements. Drawn from immuneACCESS, this table holds only the in-frame rearrangements with V and J called that TCRdb kept. Clones are partly lost; checked studies trace under half to an unresolved V gene and leave the rest unexplained. D and trimming were read from the DNA, whereas the V and J calls and clone size are those reported in that table. For this sample there are about 170,000 clones; about nine tenths appear just once. The ten top clones hold 25% to 30% of the sample.

This sequence was found in a man in his 60s with acute or convalescent COVID-19. Input material: peripheral blood. The chain links TRBV2 with TRBJ1-2; 9 bases in the junction line up with TRBD1. The CDR3 reads CASSLTTGGSGYTF. The nucleotides are TGTGCCAGCAGCCTAACCACAGGGGGCTCTGGCTACACCTTC.